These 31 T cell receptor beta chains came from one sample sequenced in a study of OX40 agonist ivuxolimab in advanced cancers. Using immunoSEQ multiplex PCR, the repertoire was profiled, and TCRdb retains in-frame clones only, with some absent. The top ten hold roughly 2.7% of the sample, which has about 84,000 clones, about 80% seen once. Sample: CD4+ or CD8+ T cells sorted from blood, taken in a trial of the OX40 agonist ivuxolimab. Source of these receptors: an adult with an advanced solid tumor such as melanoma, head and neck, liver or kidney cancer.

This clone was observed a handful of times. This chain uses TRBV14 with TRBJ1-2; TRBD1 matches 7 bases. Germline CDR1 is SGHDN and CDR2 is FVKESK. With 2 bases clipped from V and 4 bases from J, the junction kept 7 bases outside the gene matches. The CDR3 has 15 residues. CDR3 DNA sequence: TGTGCCAGCAGCCAATCGGGACAGAGACTCTATGGCTACACCTTC. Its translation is CASSQSGQRLYGYTF. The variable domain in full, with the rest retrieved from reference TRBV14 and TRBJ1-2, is EAGVTQFPSHSVIEKGQTVTLRCDPISGHDNLYWYRRVMGKEIKFLLHFVKESKQDESGMPNNRFLAERTGGTYSTLKVQPAELEDSGVYFCASSQSGQRLYGYTFGSGTRLTVV.

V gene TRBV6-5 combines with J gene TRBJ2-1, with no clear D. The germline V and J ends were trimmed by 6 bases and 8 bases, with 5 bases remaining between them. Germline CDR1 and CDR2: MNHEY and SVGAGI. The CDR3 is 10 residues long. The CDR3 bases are TGTGCCAGCAGCCGCGATGAGCAGTTCTTC. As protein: CASSRDEQFF.

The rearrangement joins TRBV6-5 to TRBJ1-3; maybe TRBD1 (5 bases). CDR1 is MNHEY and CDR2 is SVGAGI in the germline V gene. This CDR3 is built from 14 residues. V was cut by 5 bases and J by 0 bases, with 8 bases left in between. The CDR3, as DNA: TGTGCCAGCAGTGGGACGAGCTCTGGAAACACCATATATTTT. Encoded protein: CASSGTSSGNTIYF.

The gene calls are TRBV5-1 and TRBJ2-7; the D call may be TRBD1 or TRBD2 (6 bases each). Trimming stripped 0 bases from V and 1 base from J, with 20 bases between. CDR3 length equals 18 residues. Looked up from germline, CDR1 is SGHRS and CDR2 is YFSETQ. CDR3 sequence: CASSLAVSDRRGSYEQYF. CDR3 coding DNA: TGCGCCAGCAGCTTGGCCGTTAGTGACAGGCGGGGATCCTACGAGCAGTACTTC. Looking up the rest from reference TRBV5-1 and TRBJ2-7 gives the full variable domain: KAGVTQTPRYLIKTRGQQVTLSCSPISGHRSVSWYQQTPGQGLQFLFEYFSETQRNKGNFPGRFSGRQFSNSRSEMNVSTLELGDSALYLCASSLAVSDRRGSYEQYFGPGTRLTVT.

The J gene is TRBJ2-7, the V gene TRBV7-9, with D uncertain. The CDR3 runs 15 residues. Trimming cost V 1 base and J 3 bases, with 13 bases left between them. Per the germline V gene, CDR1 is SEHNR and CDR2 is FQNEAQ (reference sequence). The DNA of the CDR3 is TGTGCCAGCAGCTTAGGGTCAGCTTTAGGCTACGAGCAGTACTTC. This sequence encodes CASSLGSALGYEQYF.

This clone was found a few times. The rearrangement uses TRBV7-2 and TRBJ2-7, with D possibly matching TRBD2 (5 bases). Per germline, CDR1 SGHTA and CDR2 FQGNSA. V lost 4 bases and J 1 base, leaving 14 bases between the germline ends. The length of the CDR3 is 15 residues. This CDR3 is CASSSRAGSSYEQYF. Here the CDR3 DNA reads TGTGCCAGCAGCTCTCGGGCGGGCAGTTCCTACGAGCAGTACTTC. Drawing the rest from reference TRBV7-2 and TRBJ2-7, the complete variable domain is GAGVSQSPSNKVTEKGKDVELRCDPISGHTALYWYRQSLGQGLEFLIYFQGNSAPDKSGLPSDRFSAERTGGSVSTLTIQRTQQEDSAVYLCASSSRAGSSYEQYFGPGTRLTVT.

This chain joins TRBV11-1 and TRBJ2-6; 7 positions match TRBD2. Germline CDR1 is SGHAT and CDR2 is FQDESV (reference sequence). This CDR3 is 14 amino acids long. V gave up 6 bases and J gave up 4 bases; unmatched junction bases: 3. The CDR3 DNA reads TGTGCCAGCAGGGGGACTACCGGGGCCAACGTCCTGACTTTC. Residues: CASRGTTGANVLTF.

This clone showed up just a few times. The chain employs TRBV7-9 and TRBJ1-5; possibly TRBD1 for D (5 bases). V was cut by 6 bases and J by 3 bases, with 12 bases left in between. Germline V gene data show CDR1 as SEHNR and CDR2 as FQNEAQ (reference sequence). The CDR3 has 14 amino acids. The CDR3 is CASSLTEHNQPQHF. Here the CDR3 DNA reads TGTGCCAGCAGTTTGACAGAACACAATCAGCCCCAGCATTTT.

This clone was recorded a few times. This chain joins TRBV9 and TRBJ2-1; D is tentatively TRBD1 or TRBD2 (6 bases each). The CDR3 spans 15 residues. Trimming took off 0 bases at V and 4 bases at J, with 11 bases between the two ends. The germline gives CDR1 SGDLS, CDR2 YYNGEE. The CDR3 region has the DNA TGTGCCAGCAGCGTAGAGGGCGGGACATACAATGAGCAGTTCTTC. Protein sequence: CASSVEGGTYNEQFF.

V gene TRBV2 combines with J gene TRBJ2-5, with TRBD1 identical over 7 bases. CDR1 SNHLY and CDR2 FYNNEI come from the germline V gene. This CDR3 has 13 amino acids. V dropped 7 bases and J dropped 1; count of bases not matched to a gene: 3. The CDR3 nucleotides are TGTGCCAGCAACAGGGGACCCCAAGAGACCCAGTACTTC. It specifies CASNRGPQETQYF.

CDR3 loop: CASTGQEYNEQFF. Here the CDR3 DNA reads TGCGCCAGCACCGGGCAGGAGTACAATGAGCAGTTCTTC. The rearrangement uses TRBV5-1 and TRBJ2-1; D gene unclear. Germline values: CDR1 SGHRS, CDR2 YFSETQ. CDR3 size: 13 residues. Trimming shortened V by 6 bases and J by 4 bases, and 11 bases separated the two germline ends.

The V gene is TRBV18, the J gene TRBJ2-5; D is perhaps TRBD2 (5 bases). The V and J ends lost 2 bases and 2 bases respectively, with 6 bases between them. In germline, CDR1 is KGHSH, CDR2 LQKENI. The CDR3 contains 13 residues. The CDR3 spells CASSPGGQETQYF. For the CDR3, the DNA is TGTGCCAGCTCACCAGGCGGGCAAGAGACCCAGTACTTC.

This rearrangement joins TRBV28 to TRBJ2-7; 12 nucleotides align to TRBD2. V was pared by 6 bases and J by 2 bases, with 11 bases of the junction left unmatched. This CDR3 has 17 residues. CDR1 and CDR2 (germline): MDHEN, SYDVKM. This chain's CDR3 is CASRSSGGAFSPYEQYF. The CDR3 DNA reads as TGTGCCAGCAGATCTAGCGGGGGGGCCTTTTCGCCCTACGAGCAGTACTTC.

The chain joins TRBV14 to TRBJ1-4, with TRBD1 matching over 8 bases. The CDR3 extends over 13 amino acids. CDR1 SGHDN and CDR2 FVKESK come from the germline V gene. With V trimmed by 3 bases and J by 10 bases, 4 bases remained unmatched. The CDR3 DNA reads TGTGCCAGCAGCCACGGGACAGGAGGAAAACTGTTTTTT. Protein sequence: CASSHGTGGKLFF.

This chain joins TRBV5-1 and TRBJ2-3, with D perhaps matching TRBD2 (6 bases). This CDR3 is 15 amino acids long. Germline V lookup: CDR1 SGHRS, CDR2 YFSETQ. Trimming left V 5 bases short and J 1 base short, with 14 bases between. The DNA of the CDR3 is TGCGCCAGCAGTTTAGCTAGCGACGGCACAGATACGCAGTATTTT. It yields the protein CASSLASDGTDTQYF.

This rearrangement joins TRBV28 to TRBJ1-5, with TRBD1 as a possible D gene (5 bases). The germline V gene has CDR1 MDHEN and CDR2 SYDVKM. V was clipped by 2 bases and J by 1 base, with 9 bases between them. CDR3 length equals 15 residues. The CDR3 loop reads CASSLVAGSNQPQHF. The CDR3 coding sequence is TGTGCCAGCAGTTTAGTTGCAGGGAGCAATCAGCCCCAGCATTTT.

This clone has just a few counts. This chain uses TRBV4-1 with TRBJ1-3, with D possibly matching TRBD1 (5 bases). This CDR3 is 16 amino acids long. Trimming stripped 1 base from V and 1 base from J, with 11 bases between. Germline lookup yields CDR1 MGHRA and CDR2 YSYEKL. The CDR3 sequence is CASSQGGTASGNTIYF. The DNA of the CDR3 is TGCGCCAGCAGCCAAGGAGGGACCGCATCTGGAAACACCATATATTTT.

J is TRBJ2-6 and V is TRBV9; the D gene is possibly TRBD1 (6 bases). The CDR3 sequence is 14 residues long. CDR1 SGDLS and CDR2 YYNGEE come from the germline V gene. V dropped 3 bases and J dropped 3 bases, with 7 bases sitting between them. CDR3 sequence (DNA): TGTGCCAGCAGCGCAGGGGTTGGGGCCAACGTCCTGACTTTC. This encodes CASSAGVGANVLTF.

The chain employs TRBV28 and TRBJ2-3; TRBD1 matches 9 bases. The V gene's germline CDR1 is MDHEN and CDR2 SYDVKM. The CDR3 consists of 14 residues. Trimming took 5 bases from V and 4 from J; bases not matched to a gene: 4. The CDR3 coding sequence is TGTGCCAGCAGTCTGGACAGGGGCGCAGATACGCAGTATTTT. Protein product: CASSLDRGADTQYF. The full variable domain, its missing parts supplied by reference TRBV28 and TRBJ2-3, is DVKVTQSSRYLVKRTGEKVFLECVQDMDHENMFWYRQDPGLGLRLIYFSYDVKMKEKGDIPEGYSVSREKKERFSLILESASTNQTSMYLCASSLDRGADTQYFGPGTRLTVL.

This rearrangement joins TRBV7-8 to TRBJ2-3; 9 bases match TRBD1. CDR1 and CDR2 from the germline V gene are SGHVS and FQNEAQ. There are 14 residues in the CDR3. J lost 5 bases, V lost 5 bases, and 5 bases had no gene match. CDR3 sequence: CASSKQGARDTQYF. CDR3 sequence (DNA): TGTGCCAGCAGCAAACAGGGGGCTAGAGATACGCAGTATTTT.

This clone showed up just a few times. CDR3 protein: CASSRTWEKLFF. For the CDR3, the DNA is TGTGCCAGCAGCCGTACATGGGAAAAACTGTTTTTT. The chain couples TRBV2 to TRBJ1-4, with D unresolved. The V and J ends lost 6 bases and 8 bases respectively, with 10 bases between them. Per the germline V gene, CDR1 is SNHLY and CDR2 is FYNNEI. This CDR3 is 12 amino acids long. The full variable domain, its missing parts supplied by reference TRBV2 and TRBJ1-4, is EPEVTQTPSHQVTQMGQEVILRCVPISNHLYFYWYRQILGQKVEFLVSFYNNEISEKSEIFDDQFSVERPDGSNFTLKIRSTKLEDSAMYFCASSRTWEKLFFGSGTQLSVL.

The CDR3 nucleotides read TGTGCCAGCAGCTCCTCTCTAGCGGGGGGGCCGGAAGAGCAGTACTTC. Its protein is CASSSSLAGGPEEQYF. The J gene is TRBJ2-7, the V gene TRBV7-6; 12 bases are shared with TRBD2. Germline trimming cut 4 bases from V and 7 bases from J; bases unmatched to any gene: 11. Germline CDR1 is SGHVS and CDR2 is FNYEAQ. This CDR3 has 16 amino acids.

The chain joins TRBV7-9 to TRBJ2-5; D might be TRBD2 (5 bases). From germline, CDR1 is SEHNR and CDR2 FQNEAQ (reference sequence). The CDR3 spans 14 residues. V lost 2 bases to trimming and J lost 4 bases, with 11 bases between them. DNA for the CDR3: TGTGCCAGCAGCTTATCGGGCGGGCGAGAGACCCAGTACTTC. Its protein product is CASSLSGGRETQYF.

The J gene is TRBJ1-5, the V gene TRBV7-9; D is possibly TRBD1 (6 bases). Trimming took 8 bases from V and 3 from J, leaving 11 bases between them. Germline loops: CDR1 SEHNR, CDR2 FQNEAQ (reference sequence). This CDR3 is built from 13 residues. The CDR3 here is CASGDRTNQPQHF. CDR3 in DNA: TGTGCCAGCGGCGACAGGACCAATCAGCCCCAGCATTTT.

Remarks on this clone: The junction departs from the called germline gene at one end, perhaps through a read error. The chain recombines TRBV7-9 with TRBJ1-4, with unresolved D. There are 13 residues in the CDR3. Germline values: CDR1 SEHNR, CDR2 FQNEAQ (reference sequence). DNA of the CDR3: TGTGCCAGAAGCTTGGCAGTTAATGAAAAACTGTTTTTT. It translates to CARSLAVNEKLFF.

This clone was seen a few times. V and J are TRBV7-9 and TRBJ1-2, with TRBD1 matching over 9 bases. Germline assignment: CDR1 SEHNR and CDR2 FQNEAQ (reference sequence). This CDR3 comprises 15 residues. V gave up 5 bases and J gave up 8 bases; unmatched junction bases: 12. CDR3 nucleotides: TGTGCCAGCAGCCCCCTGGGACAGGGTGAGCACGGCTACACCTTC. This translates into CASSPLGQGEHGYTF.

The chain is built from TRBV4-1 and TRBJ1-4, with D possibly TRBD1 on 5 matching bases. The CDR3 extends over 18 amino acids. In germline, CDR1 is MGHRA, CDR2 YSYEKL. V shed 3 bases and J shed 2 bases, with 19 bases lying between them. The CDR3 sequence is CASSQDPRGTLTNEKLFF. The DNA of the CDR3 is TGCGCCAGCAGCCAGGATCCTAGGGGAACGCTGACTAATGAAAAACTGTTTTTT.

CDR3 amino acids: CASSVRLEIYGYTF. CDR3 in DNA: TGTGCCAGCAGTGTCCGGCTGGAGATCTATGGCTACACCTTC. The chain employs TRBV6-1 and TRBJ1-2; D uncertain. Trimming stripped 4 bases from V and 4 bases from J, with 13 bases between. The CDR3 extends over 14 amino acids. Germline V gene sequence: CDR1 MNHNS, CDR2 SASEGT.

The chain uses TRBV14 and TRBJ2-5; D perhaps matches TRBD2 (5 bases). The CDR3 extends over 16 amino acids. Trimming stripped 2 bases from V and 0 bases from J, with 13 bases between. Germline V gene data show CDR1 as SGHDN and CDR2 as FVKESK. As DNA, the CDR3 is TGTGCCAGCAGCCAACCTGGACGGAGGTACCAAGAGACCCAGTACTTC. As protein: CASSQPGRRYQETQYF.

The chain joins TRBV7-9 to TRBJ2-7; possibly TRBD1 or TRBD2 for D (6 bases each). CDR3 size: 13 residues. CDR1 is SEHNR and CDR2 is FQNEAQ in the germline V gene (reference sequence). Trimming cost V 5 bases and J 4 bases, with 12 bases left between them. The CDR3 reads CASSPGAKYEQYF. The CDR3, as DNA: TGTGCCAGCAGCCCGGGGGCTAAGTACGAGCAGTACTTC.

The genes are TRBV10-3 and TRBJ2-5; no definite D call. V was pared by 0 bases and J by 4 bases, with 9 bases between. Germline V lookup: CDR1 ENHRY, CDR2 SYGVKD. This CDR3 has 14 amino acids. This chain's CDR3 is CAISESGFGETQYF. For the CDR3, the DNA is TGTGCCATCAGTGAGTCAGGGTTTGGAGAGACCCAGTACTTC.